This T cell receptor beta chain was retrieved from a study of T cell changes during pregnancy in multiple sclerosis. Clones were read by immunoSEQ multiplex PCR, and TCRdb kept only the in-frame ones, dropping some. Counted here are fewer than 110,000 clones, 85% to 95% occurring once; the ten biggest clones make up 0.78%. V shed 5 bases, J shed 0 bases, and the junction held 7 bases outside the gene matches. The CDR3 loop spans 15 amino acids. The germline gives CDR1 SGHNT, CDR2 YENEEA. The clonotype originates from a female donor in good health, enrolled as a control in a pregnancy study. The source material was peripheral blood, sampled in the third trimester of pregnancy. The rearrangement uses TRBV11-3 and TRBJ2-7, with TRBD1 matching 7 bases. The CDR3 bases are TGTGCCAGCAGCCTCCGGGACAGCGACTCCTACGAGCAGTACTTC. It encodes CASSLRDSDSYEQYF.